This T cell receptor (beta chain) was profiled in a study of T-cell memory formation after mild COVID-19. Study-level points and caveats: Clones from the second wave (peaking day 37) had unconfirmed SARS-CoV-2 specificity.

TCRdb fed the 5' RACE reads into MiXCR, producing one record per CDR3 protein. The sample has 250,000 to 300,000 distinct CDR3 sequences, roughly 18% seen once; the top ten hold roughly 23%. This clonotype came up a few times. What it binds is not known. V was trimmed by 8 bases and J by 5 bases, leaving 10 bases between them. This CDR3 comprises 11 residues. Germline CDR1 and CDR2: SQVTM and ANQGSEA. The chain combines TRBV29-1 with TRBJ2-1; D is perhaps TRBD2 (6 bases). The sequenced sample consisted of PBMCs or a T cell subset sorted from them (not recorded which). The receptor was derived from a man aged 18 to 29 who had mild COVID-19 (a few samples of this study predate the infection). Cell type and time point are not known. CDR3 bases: TGCAGCTCCTGGGGGGACAATGAGCAGTTCTTC. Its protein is CSSWGDNEQFF.